This T cell receptor beta chain emerged from a study of shared clonotypes between healthy human individuals. CDR3 length: 16 residues. Trimming took off 5 bases at V and 5 bases at J, with 19 bases between the two ends. From germline, CDR1 is SEHNR and CDR2 FQNEAQ (reference sequence). Profiled with immunoSEQ multiplex PCR; TCRdb holds only in-frame clones, not every one. Of around 690,000 clones listed, about nine tenths are singletons. This TCR was sampled from a man younger than 30 in good health. Some clones in this sample may be carry-over from other donors' samples. Sequenced material: memory CD8+ T cells from PBMCs. Subset noted: CD45RO+ cells pooled with CCR7-negative TemRA cells. V usage is TRBV7-9 and J usage is TRBJ1-5, with D perhaps matching TRBD1 (5 bases). The CDR3 sequence is CASSPQAAGTHQPQHF. The CDR3 bases are TGTGCCAGCAGCCCCCAAGCGGCAGGGACCCATCAGCCCCAGCATTTT.